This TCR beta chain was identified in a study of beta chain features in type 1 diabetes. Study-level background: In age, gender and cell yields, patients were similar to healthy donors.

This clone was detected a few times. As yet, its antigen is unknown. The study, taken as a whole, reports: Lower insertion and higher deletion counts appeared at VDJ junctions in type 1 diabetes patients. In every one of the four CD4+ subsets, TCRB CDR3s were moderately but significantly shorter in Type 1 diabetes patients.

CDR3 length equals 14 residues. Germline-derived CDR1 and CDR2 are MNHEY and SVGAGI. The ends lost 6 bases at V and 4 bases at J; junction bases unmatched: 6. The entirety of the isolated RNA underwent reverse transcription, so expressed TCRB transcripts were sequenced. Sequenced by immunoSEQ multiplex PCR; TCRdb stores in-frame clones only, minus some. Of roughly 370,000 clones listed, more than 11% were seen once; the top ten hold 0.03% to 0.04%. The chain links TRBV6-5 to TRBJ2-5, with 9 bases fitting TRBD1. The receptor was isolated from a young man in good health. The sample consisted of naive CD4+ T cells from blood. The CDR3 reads CASSPGTGRETQYF. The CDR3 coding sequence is TGTGCCAGCAGCCCCGGGACAGGGAGAGAGACCCAGTACTTC.